This passage covers 29 T cell receptor beta chains from one sample sequenced in a study of cytomegalovirus exposure and HLA in healthy donors. 13 Jbeta primers and 60 Vbeta primers were used for the PCR. The method was immunoSEQ multiplex PCR; TCRdb's version includes in-frame clones alone and lacks a portion of them. Of some 150,000 clones in the sample, about 80% were seen once. The material sequenced was PBMCs. The receptors come from a man between 25 and 39 years old in good health and CMV-seronegative.

V gene TRBV5-1 combines with J gene TRBJ1-3, with D hard to call. The CDR3 runs to 14 residues. Germline V lookup: CDR1 SGHRS, CDR2 YFSETQ. Deletions cut 2 bases from V and 2 bases from J, with 8 bases between. The CDR3 spells CASSFTGTGNTIYF. In nucleotides, the CDR3 is TGCGCCAGCAGCTTTACGGGAACTGGAAACACCATATATTTT.

The chain joins TRBV30 to TRBJ2-3; a weak D match, TRBD2 (6 bases). CDR1 is GTSNPN, CDR2 SVGIG, per germline (reference sequence). V lost 8 bases, J lost 0 bases, and 15 bases lay in between. The CDR3 length is 14 residues. CDR3 in DNA: TGTGCCGCCCGCGGAGGGACGAGCACAGATACGCAGTATTTT. Translated, it gives CAARGGTSTDTQYF.

V is TRBV12-5 and J is TRBJ2-2; 9 nucleotides agree with TRBD1. The CDR3 covers 15 residues. Germline V lookup: CDR1 LGHNT, CDR2 FRNRAP. Trimming at V came to 9 bases and at J to 5 bases, leaving 10 bases not matched to a gene. This CDR3 reads CASRPGTGRTGELFF. Written as DNA, the CDR3 is TGTGCTAGCCGACCCGGGACAGGGAGAACCGGGGAGCTGTTTTTT.

The chain recombines TRBV7-8 with TRBJ1-1; TRBD1 agrees at 11 bases. Germline V gene data show CDR1 as SGHVS and CDR2 as FQNEAQ. The CDR3 totals 18 residues. Trimming took 2 bases from V and 1 from J; bases not matched to a gene: 9. In DNA form, the CDR3 reads TGTGCCAGCAGCTTACCGGGGACAGGGGGTTTAAAGAACACTGAAGCTTTCTTT. This encodes CASSLPGTGGLKNTEAFF. Full variable domain (outside the CDR3, taken from reference TRBV7-8 and TRBJ1-1): GAGVSQSPRYKVAKRGQDVALRCDPISGHVSLFWYQQALGQGPEFLTYFQNEAQLDKSGLPSDRFFAERPEGSVSTLKIQRTQQEDSAVYLCASSLPGTGGLKNTEAFFGQGTRLTVV.

This clone turned up a few times. The J gene is TRBJ2-1, the V gene TRBV15; tentatively, D is TRBD2 (6 bases). CDR1 and CDR2 (germline): LNHNV, YYDKDF (reference sequence). V shed 11 bases and J shed 2 bases, with 13 bases lying between them. The CDR3 contains 13 residues. In nucleotides, the CDR3 is TGTGCCTCGAGGGACTCCGCCTACAATGAGCAGTTCTTC. Translation: CASRDSAYNEQFF.

The chain is built from TRBV9 and TRBJ1-2; 9 nucleotides align to TRBD1. The CDR3 has 19 amino acids. Germline trimming cut 2 bases from V and 0 bases from J; bases unmatched to any gene: 14. Germline lookup yields CDR1 SGDLS and CDR2 YYNGEE. The CDR3 DNA is TGTGCCAGCAGCGTCTTTCTTGGGGACAGGGCCAAAACTAACTATGGCTACACCTTC. Its protein product is CASSVFLGDRAKTNYGYTF.

V gene TRBV19 combines with J gene TRBJ2-7, with unresolved D. V lost 3 bases and J lost 3, with 9 bases in between. Germline loops: CDR1 LNHDA, CDR2 SQIVND (reference sequence). This CDR3 spans 13 amino acids. This chain's CDR3 is CASSMTPIYEQYF. For the CDR3, the DNA is TGTGCCAGTAGTATGACTCCCATCTACGAGCAGTACTTC.

The chain joins TRBV5-4 to TRBJ2-5, with 12 nucleotides matching TRBD2. J gave up 3 bases and V 5 bases, and 5 bases lay outside the gene matches. Germline V gene sequence: CDR1 SGHNT, CDR2 YYREEE (reference sequence). The CDR3 is made up of 15 amino acids. The CDR3 region is CASRGASGREETQYF. Here the CDR3 DNA reads TGTGCCAGCAGAGGGGCTAGCGGGAGGGAAGAGACCCAGTACTTC.

This sequence joins TRBV9 and TRBJ2-7; TRBD2 agrees at 9 bases. The germline V gene encodes CDR1 SGDLS and CDR2 YYNGEE. The ends lost 4 bases at V and 7 bases at J; junction bases unmatched: 12. This CDR3 has 15 amino acids. The CDR3: CASSPLAGEAWEQYF. The CDR3 nucleotides are TGTGCCAGCAGCCCATTAGCGGGAGAGGCCTGGGAGCAGTACTTC.

The chain couples TRBV15 to TRBJ1-5; TRBD1 aligns across 10 bases. V was clipped by 3 bases and J by 7 bases; unmatched bases: 12. Germline CDR1 is LNHNV and CDR2 is YYDKDF (reference sequence). This CDR3 spans 17 amino acids. The CDR3 sequence: CATSSPTDRGRRQPQHF. The CDR3 DNA reads as TGTGCCACCAGCAGCCCAACTGACAGGGGGCGACGACAGCCCCAGCATTTT.

Worth noting for this clone: Mismatch with germline at one junction end may stem from a read error. V gene TRBV28 combines with J gene TRBJ2-7, with 9 bases that match TRBD2. Germline loops: CDR1 MDHEN, CDR2 SYDVKM. The CDR3 has 15 amino acids. CDR3 sequence (DNA): TGTGCCAGCAGTAGGCGGGAGGGATTCTCCTACAAGCAGTACTTC. Translation: CASSRREGFSYKQYF.

The rearrangement links TRBV7-9 to TRBJ1-3; D gene ambiguous. The CDR3 has 14 residues. Germline-derived CDR1 and CDR2 are SEHNR and FQNEAQ (reference sequence). Trimming pared 3 bases from V and 2 bases from J, leaving 8 bases between. As DNA, the CDR3 is TGTGCCAGCAGCTTCAGCAGCGCTGGAAACACCATATATTTT. It is translated as CASSFSSAGNTIYF.

The chain links TRBV5-5 to TRBJ2-7; D unresolved. Germline V CDR1 and CDR2: SGHKS, YYEKEE (reference sequence). Trimming pared 4 bases from V and 2 bases from J, leaving 16 bases between. The CDR3 length is 15 residues. CDR3 nucleotide sequence: TGTGCCAGCAGCAGCTCATTATTTCTCCCCTACGAGCAGTACTTC. Its protein product is CASSSSLFLPYEQYF.

The chain combines TRBV7-6 with TRBJ2-7; 11 nucleotides agree with TRBD2. The CDR3 is made up of 16 amino acids. From germline, CDR1 is SGHVS and CDR2 FNYEAQ. V shed 1 base and J 5 bases; nucleotides not matched to a gene: 7. DNA for the CDR3: TGTGCCAGCAGCTTAGTGGTAGCGGGGGGGCTTAACGAGCAGTACTTC. Its translation: CASSLVVAGGLNEQYF. The whole variable domain, filled in from reference TRBV7-6 and TRBJ2-7, reads GAGVSQSPRYKVTKRGQDVALRCDPISGHVSLYWYRQALGQGPEFLTYFNYEAQQDKSGLPNDRFSAERPEGSISTLTIQRTEQRDSAMYRCASSLVVAGGLNEQYFGPGTRLTVT.

The genes are TRBV5-6 and TRBJ2-3; tentatively, D is TRBD2 (7 bases). V shed 1 base and J shed 5 bases, with 14 bases lying between them. The CDR3 extends over 15 amino acids. The V gene's germline CDR1 is SGHDT and CDR2 YYEEEE. CDR3 amino acids: CASSLYGGAIDTQYF. The CDR3 DNA sequence: TGTGCCAGCAGCTTGTATGGGGGGGCGATAGATACGCAGTATTTT.

V is TRBV7-2 and J is TRBJ1-2; D unresolved. V lost 5 bases, J lost 4 bases, and 14 bases lay in between. CDR3 length: 14 residues. Germline CDR1 is SGHTA and CDR2 is FQGNSA. Here the CDR3 DNA reads TGTGCCAGCAGCGCCCGCGGAGGGCTCTATGGCTACACCTTC. Protein: CASSARGGLYGYTF.

The chain recombines TRBV7-2 with TRBJ1-2; 11 positions match TRBD1. Trimming at V came to 4 bases and at J to 7 bases, leaving 11 bases not matched to a gene. The CDR3 length is 16 residues. The germline gives CDR1 SGHTA, CDR2 FQGNSA. The CDR3: CASSWRTGGDAGGYTF. The CDR3 DNA follows: TGTGCCAGCAGCTGGCGGACAGGGGGCGATGCGGGTGGCTACACCTTC.

The V and J genes are TRBV5-6 and TRBJ2-7, with D unclear. Germline V gives CDR1 SGHDT, CDR2 YYEEEE. The CDR3 runs to 17 residues. Between the trimmed V and J ends, which lost 1 base and 3 bases, there was a span of 20 bases. The CDR3 sequence: CASSLKQLFGPHYEQYF. CDR3 coding DNA: TGTGCCAGCAGCTTGAAACAGTTATTCGGTCCCCACTACGAGCAGTACTTC.

The rearrangement joins TRBV28 to TRBJ2-1; perhaps TRBD2 as D (7 bases). This CDR3 has 17 residues. V gave up 4 bases and J gave up 3 bases, with 19 bases separating them. Germline V lookup: CDR1 MDHEN, CDR2 SYDVKM. In nucleotides, the CDR3 is TGTGCCAGCAGTTATGTGGGGGCGGGAGAGTTCTACAATGAGCAGTTCTTC. As protein: CASSYVGAGEFYNEQFF.

CDR3 protein: CASRPQGTGELFF. The CDR3 nucleotides are TGCGCCAGCAGGCCCCAGGGGACCGGGGAGCTGTTTTTT. This chain links TRBV4-1 with TRBJ2-2; maybe TRBD1 (6 bases). With 6 bases removed from V and 5 bases from J, the gap between germline ends came to 10 bases. This CDR3 comprises 13 residues. Germline CDR1 reads MGHRA; CDR2 reads YSYEKL.

The chain has TRBV6-5 and TRBJ2-5, with D possibly matching TRBD2 (5 bases). The germline V gene has CDR1 MNHEY and CDR2 SVGAGI. V lost 2 bases, J lost 7 bases, and 11 bases lay in between. The CDR3 sequence is 13 residues long. Written as DNA, the CDR3 is TGTGCCAGCAGTTACGACGGCGCGGGGACCCAGTACTTC. Protein: CASSYDGAGTQYF.

V and J are TRBV9 and TRBJ2-7; D gene ambiguous. Germline V gene lookup returns CDR1 SGDLS and CDR2 YYNGEE. The CDR3 sequence is 15 residues long. V lost 0 bases, J lost 2 bases, and 12 bases lay in between. CDR3 in amino acids: CASSVEPLAAYEQYF. Written as DNA, the CDR3 is TGTGCCAGCAGCGTAGAGCCCCTCGCCGCCTACGAGCAGTACTTC.

The chain links TRBV13 to TRBJ1-2; D is possibly TRBD1 (5 bases). The CDR3 has 16 amino acids. V was clipped by 4 bases and J by 7 bases, with 22 bases between them. Germline lookup yields CDR1 PRHDT and CDR2 FYEKMQ (reference sequence). The CDR3 here is CASSSGPGTSKAGYTF. CDR3 DNA: TGTGCCAGCAGCTCAGGTCCCGGGACTTCGAAGGCTGGCTACACCTTC.

The chain couples TRBV18 to TRBJ2-7, with 8 bases matching TRBD1. Looked up from germline, CDR1 is KGHSH and CDR2 is LQKENI. J was trimmed by 3 bases and V by 6 bases; bases with no gene match: 10. The CDR3 contains 15 residues. The CDR3 loop reads CASSRDSQGVYEQYF. CDR3 DNA sequence: TGTGCCAGCTCCCGGGACTCACAGGGGGTCTACGAGCAGTACTTC.

This chain joins TRBV4-1 and TRBJ1-3; 10 bases are a match to TRBD1. This CDR3 is built from 16 residues. Germline trimming cut 1 base from V and 8 bases from J; bases unmatched to any gene: 8. Germline CDR1 MGHRA, CDR2 YSYEKL. DNA for the CDR3: TGCGCCAGCAGCCAAGTCCAGCTGGACAGGGGGGACACCATATATTTT. It encodes CASSQVQLDRGDTIYF.

This clone has a single count. This chain connects TRBV2 to TRBJ2-2; weak D call: TRBD2 (6 bases). Germline lookup yields CDR1 SNHLY and CDR2 FYNNEI. V was trimmed by 6 bases and J by 0 bases, leaving 8 bases between them. The CDR3 loop spans 14 amino acids. The CDR3 DNA reads as TGTGCCAGCAGAAGCGGGCCGAACACCGGGGAGCTGTTTTTT. Translated, it gives CASRSGPNTGELFF.

The rearrangement links TRBV29-1 to TRBJ1-3; D ambiguous. The germline V gene encodes CDR1 SQVTM and CDR2 ANQGSEA. V was pared by 7 bases and J by 1 base, with 8 bases between. The CDR3 loop spans 12 amino acids. DNA of the CDR3: TGCAGCGGACTATTATCTGGAAACACCATATATTTT. Its protein product is CSGLLSGNTIYF.

The chain uses TRBV6-4 and TRBJ2-1; 8 nucleotides match TRBD1. V shed 1 base and J 13 bases; nucleotides not matched to a gene: 6. The CDR3 spans 13 residues. Germline CDR1 and CDR2: MRHNA and SNTAGT. CDR3 nucleotide sequence: TGTGCCAGCAGTGACTACTCCGGGACAGGACAGTTCTTC. Translated, it gives CASSDYSGTGQFF.

This chain uses TRBV27 with TRBJ1-6; 7 nucleotides agree with TRBD1. The J segment lost 9 bases and the V segment lost 3 bases, leaving 11 bases of the junction unmatched. Germline V CDR1 and CDR2: MNHEY, SMNVEV (reference sequence). There are 16 residues in the CDR3. CDR3: CASSFVNRGHSSPLHF. The CDR3 DNA reads TGTGCCAGCAGTTTCGTGAACAGGGGACACTCTTCACCCCTCCACTTT.